This entry concerns a single TCR beta chain. This entry belongs to a study of shared clonotypes between healthy human individuals. Turning to the study itself: CD4 naive and CD4 memory each took three plates per donor, while CD8 naive took two and CD8 memory one.

The V and J ends lost 4 bases and 1 base respectively, with 8 bases between them. CDR1 is SGHRS, CDR2 YFSETQ, per germline. The CDR3 length is 13 residues. CD45RO-negative CD8 cells positively selected for CCR7 made up the naive population, which excluded terminally differentiated effector memory CD45RA+ cells. The data were produced by immunoSEQ multiplex PCR, yet TCRdb's version contains in-frame clones alone and is incomplete. The sample has about 2.2 million clones; approximately 92% are singletons. The rearrangement joins TRBV5-1 to TRBJ1-1, with D hard to call. The TCR was taken from a man aged 18 to 29 in good health. Some clones in this sample may be carry-over from other donors' samples. The sequenced material came from naive CD8+ T cells from PBMCs. The CDR3 DNA follows: TGCGCCAGCAGCGGAAGAAAGAACACTGAAGCTTTCTTT. Its translation: CASSGRKNTEAFF.